The source of this T cell receptor (beta chain) is a study of identical twins. Broader study findings: Insertions were fewer in abundant cord blood beta clonotypes, whereas memory repertoires showed none of this pattern. With beta out-of-frame sequences, excess sharing by twins was weaker.

This clonotype was picked up a small number of times. Antigen specificity is unknown. Trimming pared 7 bases from V and 6 bases from J, leaving 19 bases between. Germline CDR1 SQVTM, CDR2 ANQGSEA. This CDR3 has 13 amino acids. TCRdb reprocessed the 5' RACE reads with MiXCR, giving one entry per CDR3 protein. Among 420,000 or so distinct CDR3 sequences listed, about a fifth were seen once. This TCR derives from a man in his fifties or sixties in good health. The chain is built from TRBV29-1 and TRBJ2-7; perhaps TRBD2 as D (5 bases). Sequencing was performed on naive T cells sorted from blood. The CDR3 bases are TGCAGCGGGATTCCCCTCGGGAATAGCGAGCAGTACTTC. Translating gives CSGIPLGNSEQYF.